This TCR beta chain was sequenced in a study of identical twins. Study findings and constraints: Invariant MAIT and iNKT cells could partly confound zero-insertion analyses.

This CDR3 contains 15 residues. In germline, CDR1 is SGHDT, CDR2 YYEEEE. J lost 12 bases, V lost 5 bases, and 15 bases had no gene match. Comment on this clonotype: Its target is not known.

MiXCR was run by TCRdb on the 5' RACE reads, yielding one entry per CDR3 protein. The table has approximately 210,000 distinct CDR3 sequences, more than 15% seen once. Separately, the same data were catalogued under a study of T cells expressing NK-cell markers.

The V and J genes are TRBV5-6 and TRBJ2-1, with TRBD1 matching 9 bases. The source material was CD8+ T cells sorted from blood. The source of this sequence is a woman younger than 35 in good health. The CDR3 reads CASSAGTGILGGQFF. The CDR3 nucleotides are TGTGCCAGCAGTGCCGGGACAGGGATTTTAGGGGGGCAGTTCTTC.